These 8 T cell receptor beta chains were all obtained from the same sample, sequenced in a study of control samples from healthy donors and cancer patients. Libraries were prepared by immunoSEQ multiplex PCR; TCRdb keeps only in-frame clonotypes and omits some of them. The sample carries approximately 84,000 clones, more than 75% recorded once. The sample taken for sequencing was blood. The receptors originated from a woman aged 60-75 years in good health.

The CDR3 DNA reads as TGTGCCAGCAGGAGAACAGGGTCGGAGAAACTGTTTTTT. This sequence encodes CASRRTGSEKLFF. This chain uses TRBV6-5 with TRBJ1-4; TRBD1 might be the D (6 bases). The V end lost 6 bases, the J end lost 11 bases, and 16 bases lay between the germline ends. The germline CDR1 and CDR2 sequences are MNHEY and SVGAGI. This CDR3 contains 13 residues.

In DNA form, the CDR3 reads TGTGCCAGCAGAGCTTACCCTGCCGGGACTAGCGGGGGCAATGAGCAGTTCTTC. It translates to CASRAYPAGTSGGNEQFF. The chain employs TRBV7-2 and TRBJ2-1; 14 bases match TRBD2. V lost 6 bases, J lost 6 bases, and 13 bases stayed unmatched. CDR1 is SGHTA, CDR2 FQGNSA, per germline. The CDR3 length is 18 residues.

A few counts support this clone. The genes are TRBV7-8 and TRBJ1-6; D unclear. The V gene's germline CDR1 is SGHVS and CDR2 FQNEAQ. V lost 5 bases and J lost 11, with 13 bases in between. The CDR3 loop spans 13 amino acids. CDR3 bases: TGTGCCAGCAGCCGGTCAGCCTATACACCCCTCCACTTT. Protein product: CASSRSAYTPLHF. The full variable domain, its missing parts supplied by reference TRBV7-8 and TRBJ1-6, is GAGVSQSPRYKVAKRGQDVALRCDPISGHVSLFWYQQALGQGPEFLTYFQNEAQLDKSGLPSDRFFAERPEGSVSTLKIQRTQQEDSAVYLCASSRSAYTPLHFGNGTRLTVT.

V is TRBV5-6 and J is TRBJ2-7, with D unresolved. The germline gives CDR1 SGHDT, CDR2 YYEEEE. V was pared by 2 bases and J by 5 bases, with 17 bases between. The CDR3 contains 15 residues. CDR3 protein: CASSFWLTVSNEQYF. Written as DNA, the CDR3 is TGTGCCAGCAGCTTTTGGCTCACTGTGTCTAACGAGCAGTACTTC. The whole variable domain, remainder taken from reference TRBV5-6 and TRBJ2-7, is DAGVTQSPTHLIKTRGQQVTLRCSPKSGHDTVSWYQQALGQGPQFIFQYYEEEERQRGNFPDRFSGHQFPNYSSELNVNALLLGDSALYLCASSFWLTVSNEQYFGPGTRLTVT.

The rearrangement uses TRBV9 and TRBJ2-1; perhaps TRBD2 as D (5 bases). The CDR3 spans 14 residues. Per the germline V gene, CDR1 is SGDLS and CDR2 is YYNGEE. V lost 0 bases to trimming and J lost 8 bases, with 12 bases between them. The CDR3 region is CASSVDGVVDEQFF. CDR3 nucleotide sequence: TGTGCCAGCAGCGTAGACGGGGTAGTGGATGAGCAGTTCTTC.

This clone was recorded many times. The genes are TRBV7-2 and TRBJ2-7; 10 nucleotides line up with TRBD2. Germline V CDR1 and CDR2: SGHTA, FQGNSA. V shed 1 base, J shed 7 bases, and the junction held 7 bases outside the gene matches. This CDR3 comprises 15 residues. In nucleotides, the CDR3 is TGTGCCAGCAGCTTAGAGCGGGGGGGCGGAGGGGAGCAGTACTTC. This encodes CASSLERGGGGEQYF.

The chain combines TRBV20-1 with TRBJ1-3; the D is unclear. The V end was cut by 3 bases, the J end by 2 bases, with 8 bases between. CDR1 and CDR2 from the germline V gene are DFQATT and SNEGSKA (reference sequence). CDR3 length: 13 amino acids. Here the CDR3 DNA reads TGCAGTGCTAGTGGGCAAGCTGGAAACACCATATATTTT. This codes for CSASGQAGNTIYF.

This clone showed up just once. This chain links TRBV6-5 with TRBJ1-3; D not certain. The germline V and J ends were trimmed by 6 bases and 0 bases, with 12 bases remaining between them. This CDR3 is built from 15 residues. Germline V gives CDR1 MNHEY, CDR2 SVGAGI. The CDR3 protein is CASSAILDSGNTIYF. In DNA form, the CDR3 reads TGTGCCAGCAGCGCGATCTTAGACTCTGGAAACACCATATATTTT.